Below are 25 T cell receptor beta chains sequenced from a single sample in a study of T cells expressing NK-cell markers. TCRdb re-called the 5' RACE reads and shows each CDR3 protein once, DNA omitted. The sample data list about 150,000 distinct CDR3 sequences. Sequenced sample: blood T cells: a sorted CD56 or NKG2C T cell subset, CD4+ or CD8+ T cells, or bulk PBMC T cells (not recorded which). These receptors came from a man younger than 30 in good health.

The chain is built from TRBV15 and TRBJ2-1; TCRdb gives TRBD2 as the D gene, but with no DNA this cannot be confirmed. Germline-derived CDR1 and CDR2 are LNHNV and YYDKDF (reference sequence). This CDR3 is 13 amino acids long. The CDR3 region is CASGTSRNNEQFF.

The chain's CDR3 is CASSLAGVQFF. V gene TRBV5-5 combines with J gene TRBJ2-1; TCRdb's D gene call, TRBD1, goes unchecked for lack of DNA. CDR1 is SGHKS, CDR2 YYEKEE, per germline (reference sequence). The CDR3 sequence is 11 residues long. The variable domain in full, completed from reference TRBV5-5 and TRBJ2-1, reads DAGVTQSPTHLIKTRGQQVTLRCSPISGHKSVSWYQQVLGQGPQFIFQYYEKEERGRGNFPDRFSARQFPNYSSELNVNALLLGDSALYLCASSLAGVQFFGPGTRLTVL.

The chain has TRBV4-1 and TRBJ2-1; TCRdb picks TRBD1, but there is no DNA to check that call. Per the germline V gene, CDR1 is MGHRA and CDR2 is YSYEKL. CDR3 length: 15 amino acids. The CDR3 loop reads CASSQGDPAYNEQFF.

The V call is TRBV7-9, the J call TRBJ2-2; the TCRdb call, TRBD1, lacks DNA for checking. The length of the CDR3 is 16 residues. Germline V gives CDR1 SEHNR, CDR2 FQNEAQ (reference sequence). CDR3: CASSLPAGAGTGELFF.

This chain links TRBV12-3 or TRBV12-4 with TRBJ2-1; TCRdb calls TRBD2, which cannot be checked without DNA. This CDR3 has 16 residues. The CDR3 protein is CASSPSGRRSYNEQFF.

This sequence joins TRBV9 and TRBJ2-7; without DNA, the TCRdb call of TRBD2 cannot be checked. In germline, CDR1 is SGDLS, CDR2 YYNGEE. The CDR3 length is 13 residues. The CDR3 is CASSVDGLYEQYF.

V gene TRBV12-3 or TRBV12-4 combines with J gene TRBJ2-1. The length of the CDR3 is 14 residues. The CDR3 protein is CASSFLFLGNEQFF.

The CDR3 region is CASSPSGTQETQYF. The chain recombines TRBV18 with TRBJ2-5. Germline V gene lookup returns CDR1 KGHSH and CDR2 LQKENI. This CDR3 spans 14 amino acids.

The chain has TRBV15 and TRBJ2-1; there is no DNA to check the TCRdb D call of TRBD1. Germline V CDR1 and CDR2: LNHNV, YYDKDF (reference sequence). This CDR3 region has 13 residues. The CDR3 is CASSPGRNNEQFF.

The CDR3 here is CASSVTGEDTQYF. The chain has TRBV16 and TRBJ2-3; there is no DNA to check the TCRdb D call of TRBD1. The CDR3 is made up of 13 amino acids. Germline loops: CDR1 KGHSY, CDR2 FQNENV.

The chain uses TRBV4-3 and TRBJ1-1. Germline CDR1 LGHNA, CDR2 YSLEER. The CDR3 contains 16 residues. CDR3 sequence: CASSQGDLPPNTEAFF.

The V call is TRBV6-1, the J call TRBJ1-2. Germline-derived CDR1 and CDR2 are MNHNS and SASEGT. This CDR3 is built from 12 residues. CDR3: CASLEGGLGYTF.

The gene calls are TRBV7-8 and TRBJ2-1. Germline CDR1 reads SGHVS; CDR2 reads FQNEAQ. This CDR3 comprises 16 residues. The CDR3 region is CASSFHGELGDNEQFF.

The chain has TRBV12-3 or TRBV12-4 and TRBJ2-3; TCRdb selects TRBD2, and the lack of DNA leaves this call unchecked. This CDR3 is 16 amino acids long. The CDR3 loop reads CASSLSTSGSTDTQYF.

The chain recombines TRBV12-3 or TRBV12-4 with TRBJ2-1; the TCRdb call, TRBD2, lacks DNA for checking. This CDR3 comprises 17 residues. The CDR3 region is CASSYSSGRVAYNEQFF.

The chain links TRBV11-2 to TRBJ2-7; lacking DNA, the TRBD2 call made by TCRdb goes unchecked. The CDR3 runs to 18 residues. Per the germline V gene, CDR1 is SGHAT and CDR2 is FQNNGV. The CDR3 region is CASSLGTSGMGSYEEQYF.

The chain has TRBV3-1 and TRBJ1-2. Germline values: CDR1 LGHDT, CDR2 YNNKEL (reference sequence). The CDR3 runs 14 residues. CDR3 sequence reads: CASSQAGANYGYTF.

The CDR3 loop reads CASSLAPGAHQPQHF. This chain joins TRBV7-9 and TRBJ1-5; TCRdb picks TRBD1, but there is no DNA to check that call. The V gene's germline CDR1 is SEHNR and CDR2 FQNEAQ (reference sequence). This CDR3 has 15 amino acids.

The J gene is TRBJ2-3, the V gene TRBV27; the D call of TRBD2 rests on TCRdb alone, since no DNA is present to check it. Germline loops: CDR1 MNHEY, CDR2 SMNVEV (reference sequence). CDR3 length: 14 residues. CDR3 loop: CASSLTSARNTQYF.

The J gene is TRBJ2-5, the V gene TRBV20-1; the D gene TCRdb calls, TRBD2, cannot be checked with no DNA. The CDR3 length is 15 residues. CDR1 and CDR2 (germline): DFQATT, SNEGSKA (reference sequence). The CDR3 sequence: CSAPAILAGQETQYF.

This chain links TRBV5-1 with TRBJ2-1. Germline CDR1 reads SGHRS; CDR2 reads YFSETQ. The CDR3 is 14 amino acids. The CDR3 reads CASSGAGAYNEQFF.

This sequence joins TRBV19 and TRBJ1-3; TCRdb's assignment of TRBD1 cannot be checked, as there is no DNA. The germline V gene has CDR1 LNHDA and CDR2 SQIVND (reference sequence). This CDR3 contains 13 residues. The CDR3 sequence: CASMGASGNTIYF.

This chain uses TRBV6-5 with TRBJ2-5; the D call of TRBD1 rests on TCRdb alone, since no DNA is present to check it. Per germline, CDR1 MNHEY and CDR2 SVGAGI. CDR3 length equals 14 residues. CDR3 residues: CASSYEDRGETQYF.

The chain is built from TRBV29-1 and TRBJ2-1; the TCRdb call, TRBD2, lacks DNA for checking. The CDR3 sequence is 15 residues long. The germline V gene has CDR1 SQVTM and CDR2 ANQGSEA. The CDR3 loop is CSVEVGRGGRDEQFF.

The chain couples TRBV9 to TRBJ2-2. This CDR3 spans 16 amino acids. CDR1 and CDR2 (germline): SGDLS, YYNGEE. CDR3 amino acids: CASSSSGTVNTGELFF.